Listed below are T cell receptor beta chains from one sample, sequenced in a study of control samples from healthy donors and cancer patients. Repertoires were generated with immunoSEQ multiplex PCR, while TCRdb's copy carries only in-frame clones and drops some. The data hold approximately 140,000 clones, with roughly 94% observed a single time. The sequenced sample consisted of blood. These receptors came from a man aged 35 to 55 in good health. Both conserved end residues are trimmed from each CDR3. The D gene is left open where the match is weak.

v_gene	d_gene	CDR3aa
TRBV7-2	TRBD2	ASSTPAGGPAKNIQY
TRBV7-8	-	ASTFSGYTEAF
TRBV5-5	TRBD1	ASSPGQGPGLGTDTQY
TRBV29-1	TRBD1	SVESWAGGPGNTIY
TRBV6-5	TRBD1	ASSYGQGAGYT
TRBV27	-	ASARLAGEKLF
TRBV5-4	-	ASSPVNSGANVLT
TRBV10-3	-	AISTTFDTEAF
TRBV10-2	TRBD2	ASSDQAGGGYEQY
TRBV4-1	-	ASSPGPTTTNTEAF
TRBV19	-	ASSTGHASGNTIY
TRBV6-6	-	ASSLDRTSNQPQH
TRBV3-1/TRBV3-2	TRBD2	ASSFSGTSGYTGELF
TRBV2	TRBD1	ASSTDREIEGSIPYEQY
TRBV24-1	TRBD2	ATSDLGLAGGSYNEQF
TRBV11-2	TRBD1	ASSWGQGAQF
TRBV5-5	-	ASSLTSYSNQPQH